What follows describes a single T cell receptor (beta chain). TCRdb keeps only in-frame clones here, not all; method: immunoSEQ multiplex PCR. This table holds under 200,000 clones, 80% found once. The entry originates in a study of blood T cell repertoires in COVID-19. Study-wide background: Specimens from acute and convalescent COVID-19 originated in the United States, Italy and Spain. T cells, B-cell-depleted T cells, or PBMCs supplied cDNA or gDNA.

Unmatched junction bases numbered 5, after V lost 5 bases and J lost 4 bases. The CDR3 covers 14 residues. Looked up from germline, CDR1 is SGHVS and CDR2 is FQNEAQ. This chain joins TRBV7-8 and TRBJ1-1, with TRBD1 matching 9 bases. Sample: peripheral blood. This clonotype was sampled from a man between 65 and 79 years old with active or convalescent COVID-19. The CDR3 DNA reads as TGTGCCAGCAGCGAGGGACAGGGTACCACTGAAGCTTTCTTT. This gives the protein CASSEGQGTTEAFF.